The clone carrying this T cell receptor (beta chain) was counted ten times or more. The antigen remains unidentified. The source of the sample is a study of identical twins. Study outcomes and limitations: The more abundant beta clonotypes in cord blood had fewer insertions, and memory repertoires did not show this. With monozygotic twins, out-of-frame TCR alpha sharing exceeded what models estimated. Shared out-of-frame alpha sequences (those common to twins) showed excess low generation probability.

This CDR3 has 14 residues. V was clipped by 5 bases and J by 4 bases; unmatched bases: 6. Looked up from germline, CDR1 is SNHLY and CDR2 is FYNNEI. A template switching step contributed a universal primer site, while unique molecular identifiers were present in the cDNA. One entry per CDR3 protein results from TCRdb running MiXCR on the 5' RACE reads. The table includes nearly 650,000 distinct CDR3 sequences, around 7.4% detected once. The data were also submitted as part of a second study, on yellow fever vaccine responses in identical twins.

The chain has TRBV2 and TRBJ2-5, with 8 bases matching TRBD2. The sample comprised PBMCs. The source is a woman under 30 in good health. The CDR3 reads CASSSLTSAETQYF. CDR3 coding DNA: TGTGCCAGCAGTTCCTTGACTAGCGCAGAGACCCAGTACTTC.